This paragraph covers one TCR beta chain sequence. Its antigen is not known. The data are from a study of T cell responses to AZD1222 COVID-19 vaccine. Overall study: Both about-4-week and about-12-week second-dose recipients were combined.

Trimming removed 5 bases from V and 0 bases from J; junction bases left unmatched: 9. Germline V gene sequence: CDR1 SGHTA, CDR2 FQGNSA. The CDR3 has 16 amino acids. Study-level findings and limits: Donors in the cohort were predominantly white British and more often female, and clonal diversity was possibly underestimated. Nearly half of spike-specific TCRs reportedly target variant regions that are unmutated in the B.1.351 and B.1.1.7 variants. The CD4 TCRs associated with vaccination extended across spike and predominated at 160-218 and 743-854.

Clones were sequenced by immunoSEQ multiplex PCR, and TCRdb holds only the in-frame ones, with some missing. The data contain some 30,000 clones, around nine tenths of them singletons. This receptor was obtained from an adult in good health. V gene TRBV7-2 combines with J gene TRBJ2-7; 8 bases match TRBD2. This specimen consisted of peripheral blood, obtained on day 0 of AZD1222 vaccination. The CDR3 DNA is TGTGCCAGCAGCGACCCAGGGAGCGGGAGCTCCTACGAGCAGTACTTC. Its translation is CASSDPGSGSSYEQYF.